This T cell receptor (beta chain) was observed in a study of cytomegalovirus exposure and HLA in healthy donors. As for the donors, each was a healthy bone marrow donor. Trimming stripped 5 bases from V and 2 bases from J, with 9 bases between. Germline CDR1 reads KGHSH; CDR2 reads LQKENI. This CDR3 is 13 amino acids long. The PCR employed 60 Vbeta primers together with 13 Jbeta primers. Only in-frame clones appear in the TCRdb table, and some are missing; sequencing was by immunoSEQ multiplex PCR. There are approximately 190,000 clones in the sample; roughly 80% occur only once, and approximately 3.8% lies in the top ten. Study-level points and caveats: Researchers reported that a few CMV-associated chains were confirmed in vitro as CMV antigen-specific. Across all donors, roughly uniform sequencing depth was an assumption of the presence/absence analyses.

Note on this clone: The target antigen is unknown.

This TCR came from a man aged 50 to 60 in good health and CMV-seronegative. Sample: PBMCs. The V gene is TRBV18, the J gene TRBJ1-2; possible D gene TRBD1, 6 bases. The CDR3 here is CASSADRNYGYTF. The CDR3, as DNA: TGTGCCAGCTCAGCGGACAGAAACTATGGCTACACCTTC.